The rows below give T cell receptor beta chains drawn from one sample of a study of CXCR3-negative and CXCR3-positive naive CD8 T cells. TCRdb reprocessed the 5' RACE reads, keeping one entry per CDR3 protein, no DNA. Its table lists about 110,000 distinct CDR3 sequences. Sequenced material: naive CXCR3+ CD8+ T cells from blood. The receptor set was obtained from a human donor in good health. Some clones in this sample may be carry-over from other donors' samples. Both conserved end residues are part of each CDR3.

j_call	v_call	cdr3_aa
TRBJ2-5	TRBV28	CASSFPLDGASGETQYF
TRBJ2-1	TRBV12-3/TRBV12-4	CASSSGIQATYERFF
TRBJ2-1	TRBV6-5	CASSSPGLAGGPTNEQFF
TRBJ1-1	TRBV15	CATSREAQGGEAFF
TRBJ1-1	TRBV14	CASSLGPMNTEAFF
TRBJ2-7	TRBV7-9	CASSFPDPEPYEQYF
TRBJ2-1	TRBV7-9	CASSLEGNNNEQFF
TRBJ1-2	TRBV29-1	CSPRGRPSNYGYTF
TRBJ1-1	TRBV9	CASSVARMDTEAFF
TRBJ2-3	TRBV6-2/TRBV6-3	CASSPEGVAGAYTDTQYF
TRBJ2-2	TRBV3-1	CASSQDLLAGAETGELFF
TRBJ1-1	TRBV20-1	CSARDWEAANTEAFF
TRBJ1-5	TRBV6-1	CASKHSNQPQHF
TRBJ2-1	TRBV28	CASSLGVGSRDNEQFF